This T cell receptor beta chain comes out of a study of memory CD4+ T cells and cytomegalovirus serostatus. The study's findings and limits: The CMV-associated TCR signature appears largely within the CD4+ memory repertoire.

The table came from immunoSEQ multiplex PCR; TCRdb's copy has only in-frame clones and leaves some out. The sample has 50,000 or so clones, around 80% seen once; the top ten hold 1.5% to 2%. Single viable CD3+CD4+CD8-CD45RO+ cells were sorted as the memory CD4+ T cells. Points on this clone: Its antigen is undetermined.

V was shortened by 5 bases and J by 2 bases, with 18 bases between the two germline ends. Germline loops: CDR1 ENHRY, CDR2 SYGVKD. This CDR3 is built from 16 residues. The rearrangement joins TRBV10-3 to TRBJ1-2; tentatively, D is TRBD1 (6 bases). The sequence was obtained from an adult in good health and CMV-seropositive. Source material: memory CD4+ T cells from blood. DNA of the CDR3: TGTGCCATCAGTTCCACTAATACAGGGCTGAACTATGGCTACACCTTC. The encoded protein is CAISSTNTGLNYGYTF.